This TCR beta chain was identified during a study of T cell responses to AZD1222 COVID-19 vaccine. Germline CDR1 reads SGHDN; CDR2 reads FVKESK. The CDR3 is 14 residues long. Trimming removed 1 base at V and 4 bases at J, with 11 bases between. Clones were sequenced by immunoSEQ multiplex PCR, and TCRdb holds only the in-frame ones, with some missing. This sample carries 130,000 to 150,000 clones, under 95% of them seen once, and the ten largest clones take roughly 2.8%. Source: peripheral blood, taken on day 0 of MenACWY control vaccination. The rearrangement joins TRBV14 to TRBJ2-7, with D perhaps being TRBD1 or TRBD2 (5 bases each). This receptor was obtained from an adult in good health. CDR3 DNA sequence: TGTGCCAGCAGCCAAGGGACTGGGGGTTACGAGCAGTACTTC. It is translated as CASSQGTGGYEQYF. Supplemented by reference TRBV14 and TRBJ2-7, the full variable domain reads EAGVTQFPSHSVIEKGQTVTLRCDPISGHDNLYWYRRVMGKEIKFLLHFVKESKQDESGMPNNRFLAERTGGTYSTLKVQPAELEDSGVYFCASSQGTGGYEQYFGPGTRLTVT.